The rows below give T cell receptor beta chains drawn from one sample of a study of T-cell memory formation after mild COVID-19. TCRdb redid the calling of the 5' RACE reads with MiXCR, one entry per CDR3 protein. The repertoire holds around 200,000 distinct CDR3 sequences, with about 21% as singletons. The specimen sequenced was PBMCs or a T cell subset sorted from them (not recorded which). These receptor sequences come from an adult woman who had mild COVID-19 (a few samples of this study predate the infection). Cell type and time point are not known. The CDR3 runs from the conserved cysteine through the conserved F or W. The order of the fields is CDR3 DNA, CDR3 protein, J gene, clone size, D gene, V gene. D genes are given only for firm matches. Size is stated for part of the rows, as once, few or many counts, or as a class when the clone is expanded.

DNA: TGTGCCAGCAGTTACGAGCGGGAGATTACCACAGATACGCAGTATTTT
CDR3: CASSYEREITTDTQYF
J: TRBJ2-3
size: few
D: TRBD2
V: TRBV6-5

DNA: TGCAGCGTTGACAGGGTGAACACTGAAGCTTTCTTT
CDR3: CSVDRVNTEAFF
J: TRBJ1-1
size: few
D: -
V: TRBV29-1

DNA: TGTGCCAGCAGCTCGGGTTGGATCGGGGAGCTGTTTTTT
CDR3: CASSSGWIGELFF
J: TRBJ2-2
size: few
D: -
V: TRBV7-9

DNA: TGTGCCAGCAGCGCGAACAGACAGGTGAACACCGGGGAGCTGTTTTTT
CDR3: CASSANRQVNTGELFF
J: TRBJ2-2
size: -
D: -
V: TRBV9

DNA: TGTGCCAGCAGCTTGGGACAGGCTGAAGCTTTCTTT
CDR3: CASSLGQAEAFF
J: TRBJ1-1
size: -
D: -
V: TRBV5-6

DNA: TGTGCCAGCAGCTTAGGGACAGGGGACACTGAAGCTTTCTTT
CDR3: CASSLGTGDTEAFF
J: TRBJ1-1
size: -
D: TRBD1
V: TRBV7-6

DNA: TGTGCCACCAGTGATACTTTGGGGGAGCAGTACTTC
CDR3: CATSDTLGEQYF
J: TRBJ2-7
size: few
D: -
V: TRBV24-1

DNA: TGCAGCGTTGAAAGCAGGGATTCCTACGAGCAGTACTTC
CDR3: CSVESRDSYEQYF
J: TRBJ2-7
size: few
D: -
V: TRBV29-1

DNA: TGTGCCAGCAGCTTAGCAGGACATTACGAGCAGTACTTC
CDR3: CASSLAGHYEQYF
J: TRBJ2-7
size: -
D: -
V: TRBV7-8

DNA: TGTGCCAGCAGTTTACAAGCGCGGGGCCCGGAGGGCTACACCTTC
CDR3: CASSLQARGPEGYTF
J: TRBJ1-2
size: -
D: -
V: TRBV27

DNA: TGCAGCGTTGTAGCGCCGTCCTACAATGAGCAGTTCTTC
CDR3: CSVVAPSYNEQFF
J: TRBJ2-1
size: -
D: -
V: TRBV29-1

DNA: TGTGCCAGCAGTGAAGGCTTCGGGACGAATGAAGCTTTCTTT
CDR3: CASSEGFGTNEAFF
J: TRBJ1-1
size: few
D: -
V: TRBV2

DNA: TGCAGTGCTAGTATTCCAGAGGAGTTTGGTCAGCCCCAGCATTTT
CDR3: CSASIPEEFGQPQHF
J: TRBJ1-5
size: -
D: -
V: TRBV20-1

DNA: TGTGCCAGCAGGGGGACAGGGAACAGCTCCTACGAGCAGTACTTC
CDR3: CASRGTGNSSYEQYF
J: TRBJ2-7
size: few
D: TRBD1
V: TRBV6-1

DNA: TGTGCCAGCAGCACTACTCCCTTGGGGGAACTGTTTTTT
CDR3: CASSTTPLGELFF
J: TRBJ1-4
size: -
D: -
V: TRBV7-9

DNA: TGTGCCAGCAGCTTAGTGGGAGCGGGAGGCACCGGGGAGCTGTTTTTT
CDR3: CASSLVGAGGTGELFF
J: TRBJ2-2
size: few
D: TRBD2
V: TRBV7-8

DNA: TGTGCCACCGGGATGGTAGCGGGTTACAATGAGCAGTTCTTC
CDR3: CATGMVAGYNEQFF
J: TRBJ2-1
size: few
D: TRBD2
V: TRBV15

DNA: TGTGCCACCAGTGATCCTGACAGTACTAACTATGGCTACACCTTC
CDR3: CATSDPDSTNYGYTF
J: TRBJ1-2
size: -
D: -
V: TRBV24-1

DNA: TGTGCCAGCAGTCGCGGGGGAACTGAAGCTTTCTTT
CDR3: CASSRGGTEAFF
J: TRBJ1-1
size: few
D: -
V: TRBV5-6

DNA: TGCAGCGTTGAAGGGGGGGCCCCCTACAATGAGCAGTTCTTC
CDR3: CSVEGGAPYNEQFF
J: TRBJ2-1
size: -
D: -
V: TRBV29-1

DNA: TGCGCCAGCAGCTTGGAGACAGGGACGGCTGCACCCCTCCACTTT
CDR3: CASSLETGTAAPLHF
J: TRBJ1-6
size: few
D: TRBD1
V: TRBV5-1

DNA: TGCGCCAGCAGCCACGAGGCTACCCAAGAGACCCAGTACTTC
CDR3: CASSHEATQETQYF
J: TRBJ2-5
size: -
D: -
V: TRBV4-1

DNA: TGTGCCAGCAGCTTGACAGGGTACGGCACTGAAGCTTTCTTT
CDR3: CASSLTGYGTEAFF
J: TRBJ1-1
size: many
D: TRBD1
V: TRBV7-9

DNA: TGTGCCAGCAGCCACTCAAAGGGAGGGGAGCAGTACTTC
CDR3: CASSHSKGGEQYF
J: TRBJ2-7
size: -
D: TRBD2
V: TRBV16

DNA: TGTGCCAGCACCCGGGACAGGTCCTACGAGCAGTACTTC
CDR3: CASTRDRSYEQYF
J: TRBJ2-7
size: -
D: TRBD1
V: TRBV12-3/TRBV12-4

DNA: TGTGCCTGGCTCAGGGACGTTGAAGCTTTCTTT
CDR3: CAWLRDVEAFF
J: TRBJ1-1
size: -
D: -
V: TRBV30

DNA: TGTGCCTGGACACTGCCCGGGACTAGCGGGAGATACGGCGGAGATACGCAGTATTTT
CDR3: CAWTLPGTSGRYGGDTQYF
J: TRBJ2-3
size: few
D: TRBD2
V: TRBV30

DNA: TGTGCCAGCAGCTTGGAGTCGGACAGATCCTATGGCTACACCTTC
CDR3: CASSLESDRSYGYTF
J: TRBJ1-2
size: -
D: -
V: TRBV7-9

DNA: TGCAGTGCTAGAGATCTGGACTCCTCCTACGAGCAGTACTTC
CDR3: CSARDLDSSYEQYF
J: TRBJ2-7
size: -
D: -
V: TRBV20-1

DNA: TGCGCCAGCAGCTCGGGATTGAACACTGAAGCTTTCTTT
CDR3: CASSSGLNTEAFF
J: TRBJ1-1
size: few
D: -
V: TRBV5-1

DNA: TGTGCTAGTGGTTTGGTACGCCAGAATGAGCAGTTCTTC
CDR3: CASGLVRQNEQFF
J: TRBJ2-1
size: -
D: -
V: TRBV12-5

DNA: TGTGCCAGCAGTCACGGGACTAGCGGAAACAATGAGCAGTTCTTC
CDR3: CASSHGTSGNNEQFF
J: TRBJ2-1
size: -
D: TRBD2
V: TRBV6-5

DNA: TGTGCCAGCAGCTTGCAGGACGAACTAGGGGCGAACACCGGGGAGCTGTTTTTT
CDR3: CASSLQDELGANTGELFF
J: TRBJ2-2
size: -
D: -
V: TRBV7-9

DNA: TGCGCCAGCAGCCAATCCGCAGGAGACTATGGCTACACCTTC
CDR3: CASSQSAGDYGYTF
J: TRBJ1-2
size: -
D: -
V: TRBV4-3

DNA: TGCAGTGGCCAGCTCGAGCGGGGGCCTCAAGAGAGCCAGTACTTC
CDR3: CSGQLERGPQESQYF
J: TRBJ2-5
size: -
D: TRBD2
V: TRBV20-1

DNA: TGTGCCAGCACAAGGGACAGGGAACGAATCTATGGCTACACCTTC
CDR3: CASTRDRERIYGYTF
J: TRBJ1-2
size: -
D: TRBD1
V: TRBV5-4

DNA: TGCAGCGTTGTCGGGGGTGAGCAGTTCTTC
CDR3: CSVVGGEQFF
J: TRBJ2-1
size: -
D: -
V: TRBV29-1

DNA: TGTGCCAGCAGCCCCTTGGGTTTTGGGTTGGCGGGAGGGCCCAATGAGCAGTTCTTC
CDR3: CASSPLGFGLAGGPNEQFF
J: TRBJ2-1
size: few
D: TRBD2
V: TRBV7-6

DNA: TGTGCCAGCAGTCAAGTGCTGGACTACGAGCAGTACTTC
CDR3: CASSQVLDYEQYF
J: TRBJ2-7
size: -
D: -
V: TRBV12-3/TRBV12-4

DNA: TGTGCCAGCTCTCAGCCGGACAGCCCGTCGCAAGAGACCCAGTACTTC
CDR3: CASSQPDSPSQETQYF
J: TRBJ2-5
size: -
D: -
V: TRBV12-3/TRBV12-4

DNA: TGTGCCAGCAGCTTGTCGGGCGGTCTCGAGCAGTACTTC
CDR3: CASSLSGGLEQYF
J: TRBJ2-7
size: few
D: -
V: TRBV7-6

DNA: TGCGCCAGCAGCTTGGGGGTAGCGGGGGGTACATACAATGAGCAGTTCTTC
CDR3: CASSLGVAGGTYNEQFF
J: TRBJ2-1
size: few
D: TRBD2
V: TRBV5-1

DNA: TGTGCCAGCAGCTTCCCCAGAGATGAGCAGTTCTTC
CDR3: CASSFPRDEQFF
J: TRBJ2-1
size: few
D: -
V: TRBV7-9

DNA: TGTGCCAGCAGCTTGGGCGGACTAGCGGTGCTTATCCCAGATACGCAGTATTTT
CDR3: CASSLGGLAVLIPDTQYF
J: TRBJ2-3
size: -
D: TRBD2
V: TRBV5-6

DNA: TGCAGTGCTCAAGACCGGTCAACCTATAGCAATCAGCCCCAGCATTTT
CDR3: CSAQDRSTYSNQPQHF
J: TRBJ1-5
size: -
D: -
V: TRBV20-1